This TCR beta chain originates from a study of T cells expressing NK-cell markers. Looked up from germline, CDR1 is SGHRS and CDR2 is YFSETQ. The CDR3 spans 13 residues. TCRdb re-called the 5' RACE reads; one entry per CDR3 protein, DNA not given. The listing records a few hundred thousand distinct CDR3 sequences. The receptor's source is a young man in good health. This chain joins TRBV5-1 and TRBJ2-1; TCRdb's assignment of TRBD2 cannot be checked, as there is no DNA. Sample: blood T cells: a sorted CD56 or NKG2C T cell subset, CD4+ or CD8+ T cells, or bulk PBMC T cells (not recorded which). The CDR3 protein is CASSFSSEGPQFF.